These T cell receptor beta chains were read from a single sample in a study of T cells in Graves' hyperthyroidism and ophthalmopathy. TCRdb used MiXCR to reprocess the multiplex PCR reads, holding one entry per CDR3 protein. Of almost 600,000 distinct CDR3 sequences detected, 35% to 55% appear once; the ten largest clones hold around 8%. Sequencing was carried out using peripheral blood or thyroid tissue (not recorded which). These receptor sequences come from a young woman with Graves' hyperthyroidism. CDR3s include the opening cysteine and the closing phenylalanine or tryptophan. The D gene is left open where the match is weak. Clone size is shown for a subset of rows, as once, few, many or a class of expanded clone.

TRBJ1-4 - TRBV7-2 TRBD1 CASSPTGGGSTNEKLFF TGTGCCAGCAGCCCCACAGGGGGCGGATCAACTAATGAAAAACTGTTTTTT
TRBJ1-6 many TRBV2 - CASLDSYYNSPLHF TGTGCCAGCTTGGACAGCTACTATAATTCACCCCTCCACTTT
TRBJ1-1 many TRBV20-1 TRBD1 CSARQGVNTEAFF TGCAGTGCCCGACAGGGGGTGAACACTGAAGCTTTCTTT
TRBJ2-7 many TRBV6-6 - CASSYTREVYEQYF TGTGCCAGCAGTTACACACGAGAGGTCTACGAGCAGTACTTC
TRBJ2-5 - TRBV2 TRBD1 CASSATGFRKTQYF TGTGCCAGCAGTGCGACAGGGTTCCGAAAGACCCAGTACTTC
TRBJ1-1 - TRBV29-1 - CSVEPGAMNTEASF TGCAGCGTTGAGCCAGGGGCGATGAACACTGAAGCTTCCTTT
TRBJ2-5 - TRBV20-1 TRBD1 CSAGIDREQETQYF TGCAGTGCAGGGATTGACAGGGAGCAAGAGACCCAGTACTTC
TRBJ1-6 - TRBV27 - CASSPLGVKDNSPLHF TGTGCCAGCAGTCCTCTAGGGGTGAAAGATAATTCACCCCTCCACTTT
TRBJ1-1 - TRBV29-1 - CSVEIGSTEAFF TGCAGCGTAGAGATAGGCTCCACTGAAGCTTTCTTT
TRBJ2-5 - TRBV29-1 TRBD2 CSLVTGGETQYF TGCAGCTTAGTCACGGGGGGAGAGACCCAGTACTTC
TRBJ2-2 many TRBV20-1 TRBD2 CSAIAGGGGELFF TGCAGTGCTATAGCGGGAGGGGGCGGGGAGCTGTTTTTT
TRBJ2-5 - TRBV7-6 TRBD2 CASSSRLAGGGETQYF TGTGCCAGCAGCTCGCGACTAGCGGGGGGGGGGGAGACCCAGTACTTC
TRBJ1-1 many TRBV20-1 - CSALGVGGTEAFF TGCAGTGCTCTGGGAGTGGGGGGCACTGAAGCTTTCTTT
TRBJ2-7 - TRBV7-3 - CASSLGHNEQYF TGTGCCAGCAGCCTCGGTCACAATGAGCAGTACTTC
TRBJ1-1 few TRBV19 TRBD1 CASSLSRGPAFF TGTGCCAGTAGTTTGTCTAGGGGGCCGGCTTTCTTT
TRBJ1-1 many TRBV18 TRBD1 CASSPQGGTEAFF TGTGCCAGCTCACCCCAGGGGGGAACTGAAGCTTTCTTT
TRBJ1-1 - TRBV10-3 TRBD1 CAISEEGADFTEAFF TGTGCCATCAGTGAGGAGGGGGCGGATTTCACTGAAGCTTTCTTT
TRBJ1-1 - TRBV5-6 TRBD1 CASSWLGTGVTEAFF TGTGCCAGCAGCTGGTTAGGGACAGGGGTTACTGAAGCTTTCTTT
TRBJ2-5 - TRBV10-2 TRBD2 CASSEGLAGGETQYF TGCGCCAGCAGTGAAGGACTAGCGGGAGGAGAGACCCAGTACTTC
TRBJ2-2 many TRBV2 - CASSGEDSYTGELFF TGTGCCAGCAGTGGAGAGGACAGCTACACCGGGGAGCTGTTTTTT
TRBJ2-6 - TRBV5-1 - CASSTQRQAPDSGANVLTF TGCGCCAGCAGCACACAGCGACAGGCTCCAGACTCTGGGGCCAACGTCCTGACTTTC
TRBJ2-2 - TRBV5-1 - CASSLPTDGGTGELFF TGCGCCAGCAGCTTGCCGACAGACGGAGGTACCGGGGAGCTGTTTTTT
TRBJ2-3 - TRBV20-1 - CSATSALLQGGSTDTQYF TGCAGTGCCACCTCGGCCCTTCTACAGGGGGGGAGCACAGATACGCAGTATTTT
TRBJ1-1 many TRBV9 - CASSVAGLSGTEAFF TGTGCCAGCAGCGTAGCAGGGCTTTCGGGCACTGAAGCTTTCTTT
TRBJ1-5 - TRBV18 - CASSQTPQSQPQHF TGTGCCAGCTCACAAACGCCGCAGAGTCAGCCCCAGCATTTT
TRBJ1-1 many TRBV12-3/TRBV12-4 - CASSLGNTEAFF TGTGCCAGCAGCTTAGGGAACACTGAAGCTTTCTTT
TRBJ2-7 - TRBV29-1 - CSVESKPYEQYF TGCAGCGTTGAATCCAAACCCTACGAGCAGTACTTC
TRBJ1-6 once TRBV6-5 TRBD1 CASSDRGDRSSPLHF TGTGCCAGCAGCGACAGGGGGGACAGGTCTTCACCCCTCCACTTT
TRBJ1-1 - TRBV7-8 - CASSSSRLGTSDQAFF TGTGCCAGCAGCTCATCCCGGTTAGGGACTAGCGATCAAGCTTTCTTT
TRBJ2-7 few TRBV4-1 TRBD2 CASSLKAGGFYEQYF TGCGCCAGCAGCCTCAAAGCGGGAGGGTTCTACGAGCAGTACTTC
TRBJ1-1 - TRBV2 - CASRGQMEAFF TGTGCCAGCAGAGGACAGATGGAAGCTTTCTTT
TRBJ1-5 - TRBV7-9 - CASGTSGVPQHF TGTGCCAGCGGAACTAGCGGGGTGCCCCAGCATTTT
TRBJ2-7 - TRBV29-1 TRBD2 CSLGLEQYF TGCAGCCTGGGACTAGAGCAGTACTTC
TRBJ1-2 - TRBV12-3/TRBV12-4 TRBD1 CASSLSSRDSYGYTF TGTGCCAGCAGTCTGTCCTCGAGGGACAGCTATGGCTACACCTTC
TRBJ2-2 - TRBV19 - CASSFGTTAPLFF TGTGCCAGTAGTTTCGGGACCACAGCCCCGTTGTTTTTT
TRBJ2-6 many TRBV5-6 TRBD1 CASSSWRRTGSSGANVLTF TGTGCCAGCAGTTCTTGGCGTCGGACAGGCTCATCTGGGGCCAACGTCCTGACTTTC
TRBJ1-2 - TRBV25-1 - CALPEGQNYGYTF TGTGCCCTCCCCGAGGGGCAGAACTATGGCTACACCTTC
TRBJ2-1 - TRBV24-1 TRBD2 CATSDLGRGSGRANNEQFF TGTGCCACCAGTGATTTAGGAAGGGGTAGCGGGAGAGCGAACAATGAGCAGTTCTTC
TRBJ1-6 once TRBV7-3 TRBD1 CASSFDRDGFLALHF TGTGCCAGCAGCTTCGACAGGGACGGTTTTTTGGCCCTCCACTTT
TRBJ1-5 - TRBV20-1 - CSARVETSNQPQHF TGCAGTGCTAGAGTGGAGACTAGCAATCAGCCCCAGCATTTT
TRBJ2-2 - TRBV7-8 TRBD2 CASSLGLAGAGTGELFF TGTGCCAGCAGCTTGGGACTAGCGGGGGCAGGCACCGGGGAGCTGTTTTTT
TRBJ1-5 - TRBV20-1 - CSASRDRNQPQHF TGCAGTGCTAGCCGGGACCGCAATCAGCCCCAGCATTTT
TRBJ1-1 many TRBV30 - CAWSVRGATEAFF TGTGCCTGGAGTGTACGAGGGGCCACTGAAGCTTTCTTT
TRBJ2-7 many TRBV12-3/TRBV12-4 - CASSFSLADSTYEQYF TGTGCCAGCAGTTTTAGCTTAGCGGATTCTACCTACGAGCAGTACTTC
TRBJ2-5 - TRBV20-1 TRBD2 CSAREAGGPETQYF TGCAGTGCTAGAGAAGCGGGGGGGCCGGAGACCCAGTACTTC
TRBJ2-5 - TRBV15 - CATPRDSPETQYF TGTGCCACCCCCAGGGACTCCCCGGAGACCCAGTACTTC